The rows below give T cell receptor beta chains drawn from one sample of a study of blood T cells in healthy people across ages. MiXCR was run by TCRdb on the 5' RACE reads, yielding one entry per CDR3 protein. This table holds fewer than 1,000,000 distinct CDR3 sequences, around 43% found once. The sequenced material came from blood. These receptors came from a man between 60 and 70 years old in good health. The CDR3 runs from the conserved cysteine through the conserved F or W. The D gene is left open where the match is weak. Only some rows state a clone size, as once, few, many or a class for expanded clones.

TRBV20-1	-	TRBJ2-1	TRBD2	CSASSGREVDEQFF	TGCAGTGCTAGCAGCGGGAGAGAGGTAGATGAGCAGTTCTTC
TRBV15	-	TRBJ2-5	-	CATSRGGAGEETQYF	TGTGCCACCAGCAGAGGAGGGGCAGGGGAGGAGACCCAGTACTTC
TRBV7-2	-	TRBJ2-7	-	CASSLVYGGYEQYF	TGTGCCAGCAGCTTAGTGTACGGGGGCTACGAGCAGTACTTC
TRBV6-5	-	TRBJ2-1	-	CASTLRKDLEQFF	TGTGCCAGCACTCTCCGGAAGGACCTCGAGCAGTTCTTC
TRBV7-2	-	TRBJ2-7	-	CVSSRGVSSYEQYF	TGTGTCAGCAGCAGGGGGGTTAGCTCCTACGAGCAGTACTTC
TRBV6-2/TRBV6-3	-	TRBJ1-2	-	CASRTPSYGYTF	TGTGCCAGCAGGACCCCCTCGTATGGCTACACCTTC
TRBV5-1	-	TRBJ2-7	-	CASSLETGSSYEQYF	TGCGCCAGCAGCTTGGAGACAGGCAGCTCCTACGAGCAGTACTTC
TRBV25-1	-	TRBJ2-7	-	CASSELTSSYEQYF	TGTGCCAGCAGTGAATTAACGTCATCCTACGAGCAGTACTTC
TRBV11-3	-	TRBJ2-7	TRBD2	CASSYRTSGGETYEQYF	TGTGCCAGCAGCTACCGGACTAGCGGGGGCGAAACCTACGAGCAGTACTTC
TRBV15	-	TRBJ1-6	-	CATSREKYESSPLHF	TGTGCCACCAGCAGAGAAAAATACGAGAGTTCACCCCTCCACTTT
TRBV20-1	-	TRBJ1-3	-	CSASTGTLSGNTIYF	TGCAGTGCTAGCACCGGGACGCTCTCTGGAAACACCATATATTTT
TRBV6-6	few	TRBJ2-1	-	CASSYFGQNEQFF	TGTGCCAGCAGTTACTTCGGGCAGAATGAGCAGTTCTTC
TRBV7-9	-	TRBJ1-4	TRBD1	CASSRTGRDEKLFF	TGTGCCAGCAGCCGGACAGGGAGAGATGAAAAACTGTTTTTT
TRBV4-3	-	TRBJ2-3	TRBD2	CASSQGRNGGTADTQYF	TGCGCCAGCAGCCAAGGACGGAACGGGGGGACCGCAGATACGCAGTATTTT
TRBV2	few	TRBJ2-1	TRBD1	CASDTGTGLNEQFF	TGTGCCAGCGACACCGGGACAGGGTTAAATGAGCAGTTCTTC
TRBV2	-	TRBJ2-3	TRBD1	CATPYSGQTTDTQYF	TGTGCCACCCCATACTCGGGACAGACCACAGATACGCAGTATTTT
TRBV30	-	TRBJ2-5	-	CAWSFGENQETQYF	TGTGCCTGGAGTTTCGGGGAGAACCAAGAGACCCAGTACTTC
TRBV12-3/TRBV12-4	few	TRBJ2-2	-	CASRQERTGELFF	TGTGCCAGCAGGCAAGAGCGGACTGGGGAGCTGTTTTTT
TRBV30	-	TRBJ2-5	-	CAWNGAATSQETQYF	TGTGCCTGGAATGGAGCAGCAACATCCCAAGAGACCCAGTACTTC
TRBV20-1	-	TRBJ1-6	-	CSASNRAASYNSPLHF	TGCAGTGCTAGTAATAGGGCGGCCTCCTATAATTCACCCCTCCACTTT
TRBV4-1	-	TRBJ2-3	-	CASSPILPGSYTQYF	TGCGCCAGCAGCCCAATTCTGCCCGGATCTTATACGCAGTATTTT
TRBV12-3/TRBV12-4	-	TRBJ2-5	TRBD1	CASSMDRRETQYF	TGTGCCAGCAGCATGGACAGGCGGGAGACCCAGTACTTC
TRBV20-1	-	TRBJ2-7	-	CSASGGMDSSYEQYF	TGCAGTGCTAGCGGAGGGATGGACAGTTCCTACGAGCAGTACTTC
TRBV24-1	-	TRBJ2-7	TRBD2	CATSDRTSGRLNEQYF	TGTGCCACCAGTGATCGGACTAGCGGGCGACTCAATGAGCAGTACTTC
TRBV9	-	TRBJ2-1	TRBD2	CASTGQPGLANNEQFF	TGTGCCAGCACTGGACAGCCGGGACTAGCAAACAATGAGCAGTTCTTC
TRBV11-2	-	TRBJ2-1	-	CASSLAGLAGNVFF	TGTGCCAGCAGCTTAGCGGGTCTAGCTGGAAACGTGTTCTTC